These T cell receptor beta chains were read from a single sample in a study of blood T cells in healthy people across ages. MiXCR, applied by TCRdb to the 5' RACE reads, yields one record per CDR3 protein. This sample yields hundreds of thousands of distinct CDR3 sequences, of which roughly 60% are seen a single time; roughly 22% belongs to the top ten. The specimen was blood. The receptors were sampled from a man under 40 in good health. Each CDR3 is given with its conserved first and last residue. The D gene is left open where the match is weak. Not every row has a clone size; where given, it reads once, few, many or a size class.

cdr3_aa: CASSSRGHGNEKLFF; cdr3_nt: TGTGCCAGCAGTTCTCGTGGGCACGGTAATGAAAAACTGTTTTTT; d_call: -; j_call: TRBJ1-4; v_call: TRBV12-3/TRBV12-4; clone_size: -
cdr3_aa: CSASVVLSGILEQYF; cdr3_nt: TGCAGTGCTAGCGTGGTTTTATCAGGGATCCTCGAGCAGTACTTC; d_call: -; j_call: TRBJ2-7; v_call: TRBV20-1; clone_size: -
cdr3_aa: CSVDHTGELFF; cdr3_nt: TGCAGCGTGGACCACACCGGGGAGCTGTTTTTT; d_call: -; j_call: TRBJ2-2; v_call: TRBV29-1; clone_size: -
cdr3_aa: CASTARRVGSPLHF; cdr3_nt: TGTGCCAGCACCGCCCGGAGGGTTGGCTCACCCCTCCACTTT; d_call: -; j_call: TRBJ1-6; v_call: TRBV7-8; clone_size: few
cdr3_aa: CASSELEGTLHF; cdr3_nt: TGTGCCAGCAGTGAACTCGAGGGCACCCTCCACTTT; d_call: -; j_call: TRBJ1-6; v_call: TRBV25-1; clone_size: few
cdr3_aa: CASSLSKGANNEQFF; cdr3_nt: TGTGCCAGCAGTTTGTCAAAGGGGGCGAACAATGAGCAGTTCTTC; d_call: TRBD1; j_call: TRBJ2-1; v_call: TRBV28; clone_size: -
cdr3_aa: CASSHTIQGVLETQYF; cdr3_nt: TGTGCCAGCAGTCACACCATACAGGGGGTTTTAGAGACCCAGTACTTC; d_call: TRBD1; j_call: TRBJ2-5; v_call: TRBV4-2; clone_size: few
cdr3_aa: CASSLDRAVRETQYF; cdr3_nt: TGTGCCAGCAGCTTAGACAGGGCAGTTAGAGAGACCCAGTACTTC; d_call: -; j_call: TRBJ2-5; v_call: TRBV7-2; clone_size: -
cdr3_aa: CASGLGFYEQYF; cdr3_nt: TGTGCTAGTGGTTTGGGGTTCTACGAGCAGTACTTC; d_call: -; j_call: TRBJ2-7; v_call: TRBV12-5; clone_size: -
cdr3_aa: CASSLGVRDSPLHF; cdr3_nt: TGTGCCAGCAGCTTGGGGGTTCGGGATTCACCCCTCCACTTT; d_call: -; j_call: TRBJ1-6; v_call: TRBV5-6; clone_size: -
cdr3_aa: CSARAIAGNEQYF; cdr3_nt: TGCAGTGCTAGAGCTATCGCTGGAAACGAGCAGTACTTC; d_call: -; j_call: TRBJ2-7; v_call: TRBV20-1; clone_size: -
cdr3_aa: CASSLSLLQETQYF; cdr3_nt: TGTGCCAGCAGCCTAAGCCTCCTTCAAGAGACCCAGTACTTC; d_call: -; j_call: TRBJ2-5; v_call: TRBV3-1; clone_size: once
cdr3_aa: CASSYLPGLAVPEQYF; cdr3_nt: TGTGCCAGCAGCTACCTACCGGGACTAGCGGTCCCCGAGCAGTACTTC; d_call: TRBD2; j_call: TRBJ2-7; v_call: TRBV7-2; clone_size: -
cdr3_aa: CASSQGTGDQETQYF; cdr3_nt: TGTGCCAGCAGCCAAGGGACAGGGGATCAAGAGACCCAGTACTTC; d_call: TRBD1; j_call: TRBJ2-5; v_call: TRBV4-2; clone_size: -
cdr3_aa: CASSLGAGHKKTQYF; cdr3_nt: TGTGCCAGCAGCTTGGGTGCGGGCCACAAGAAGACCCAGTACTTC; d_call: -; j_call: TRBJ2-5; v_call: TRBV5-4; clone_size: few
cdr3_aa: CASSTTSGKETQYF; cdr3_nt: TGTGCCAGCAGTACGACTAGCGGAAAAGAGACCCAGTACTTC; d_call: TRBD2; j_call: TRBJ2-5; v_call: TRBV28; clone_size: -
cdr3_aa: CASSPGGGHSYEQYF; cdr3_nt: TGTGCCAGCAGCCCGGGTGGAGGACACTCCTACGAGCAGTACTTC; d_call: -; j_call: TRBJ2-7; v_call: TRBV6-2/TRBV6-3; clone_size: once
cdr3_aa: CASNPSGRHSEQFF; cdr3_nt: TGTGCCAGCAACCCAAGTGGGCGCCACAGTGAGCAGTTCTTC; d_call: -; j_call: TRBJ2-1; v_call: TRBV7-9; clone_size: -
cdr3_aa: CASTTGNSYEQYF; cdr3_nt: TGTGCCAGCACGACAGGGAACTCCTACGAGCAGTACTTC; d_call: TRBD1; j_call: TRBJ2-7; v_call: TRBV7-2; clone_size: few
cdr3_aa: CASQALAGVLYEQYF; cdr3_nt: TGTGCCAGCCAAGCACTAGCGGGAGTATTGTACGAGCAGTACTTC; d_call: TRBD2; j_call: TRBJ2-7; v_call: TRBV19; clone_size: -
cdr3_aa: CSARPDLYEQYF; cdr3_nt: TGCAGTGCTAGGCCAGACCTCTACGAGCAGTACTTC; d_call: -; j_call: TRBJ2-7; v_call: TRBV20-1; clone_size: few
cdr3_aa: CASSQDEGNYGYTF; cdr3_nt: TGCGCCAGCAGCCAAGACGAAGGGAACTATGGCTACACCTTC; d_call: -; j_call: TRBJ1-2; v_call: TRBV4-3; clone_size: -
cdr3_aa: CASSGTSGRASRPGELFF; cdr3_nt: TGTGCCAGCAGCGGAACTAGCGGGAGGGCCTCTCGACCCGGGGAGCTGTTTTTT; d_call: TRBD2; j_call: TRBJ2-2; v_call: TRBV9; clone_size: -
cdr3_aa: CSARAAGLDTEAFF; cdr3_nt: TGCAGTGCTAGAGCGGCGGGCCTGGATACTGAAGCTTTCTTT; d_call: -; j_call: TRBJ1-1; v_call: TRBV20-1; clone_size: -
cdr3_aa: CASSGGTLGETQYF; cdr3_nt: TGCGCCAGCAGCGGCGGGACTTTAGGAGAGACCCAGTACTTC; d_call: -; j_call: TRBJ2-5; v_call: TRBV5-1; clone_size: few
cdr3_aa: CASSQEAAARYNEQFF; cdr3_nt: TGTGCCAGCAGCCAAGAAGCGGCGGCGAGATACAATGAGCAGTTCTTC; d_call: -; j_call: TRBJ2-1; v_call: TRBV4-2; clone_size: -
cdr3_aa: CATRDTGNYEQYF; cdr3_nt: TGTGCCACCCGGGACACGGGAAACTACGAGCAGTACTTC; d_call: -; j_call: TRBJ2-7; v_call: TRBV6-1; clone_size: -
cdr3_aa: CASSQDLQGPNTEAFF; cdr3_nt: TGCGCCAGCAGCCAAGATCTTCAGGGGCCGAACACTGAAGCTTTCTTT; d_call: -; j_call: TRBJ1-1; v_call: TRBV4-3; clone_size: -
cdr3_aa: CASSLSFAGGGNEQFF; cdr3_nt: TGTGCCAGCAGTTTATCGTTTGCGGGGGGGGGCAATGAGCAGTTCTTC; d_call: TRBD2; j_call: TRBJ2-1; v_call: TRBV6-5; clone_size: -
cdr3_aa: CASSLSDRGPYTF; cdr3_nt: TGTGCCAGCAGTTTATCAGACAGGGGACCTTACACCTTC; d_call: TRBD1; j_call: TRBJ1-2; v_call: TRBV12-3/TRBV12-4; clone_size: few
cdr3_aa: CSVEGYYGFTF; cdr3_nt: TGCAGCGTTGAGGGGTACTATGGCTTCACCTTC; d_call: -; j_call: TRBJ1-2; v_call: TRBV29-1; clone_size: -
cdr3_aa: CASSPSGRLNEKLFF; cdr3_nt: TGTGCCAGCAGTCCCTCCGGACGGCTTAATGAAAAACTGTTTTTT; d_call: -; j_call: TRBJ1-4; v_call: TRBV12-3/TRBV12-4; clone_size: -
cdr3_aa: CASSFNAGRALYGYTF; cdr3_nt: TGCGCCAGCAGCTTTAATGCAGGCAGGGCCTTATATGGCTACACCTTC; d_call: -; j_call: TRBJ1-2; v_call: TRBV5-1; clone_size: -
cdr3_aa: CAISDPWITQAGAVKETQYF; cdr3_nt: TGTGCCATCAGTGACCCCTGGATAACGCAGGCGGGGGCAGTAAAGGAGACCCAGTACTTC; d_call: -; j_call: TRBJ2-5; v_call: TRBV10-3; clone_size: -
cdr3_aa: CASSPRQGAGEQYF; cdr3_nt: TGTGCCAGCAGCCCTCGACAGGGGGCAGGCGAGCAGTACTTC; d_call: TRBD1; j_call: TRBJ2-7; v_call: TRBV7-9; clone_size: -
cdr3_aa: CASSFIGSPSYEQYF; cdr3_nt: TGCGCCAGCAGCTTCATCGGATCCCCGTCCTACGAGCAGTACTTC; d_call: -; j_call: TRBJ2-7; v_call: TRBV5-1; clone_size: -
cdr3_aa: CASSLIVGQGNNEQFF; cdr3_nt: TGTGCCAGCAGCTTAATTGTCGGACAGGGAAACAATGAGCAGTTCTTC; d_call: TRBD1; j_call: TRBJ2-1; v_call: TRBV7-2; clone_size: -
cdr3_aa: CASGGSPNSPLHF; cdr3_nt: TGCGCCAGCGGAGGAAGCCCAAATTCACCCCTCCACTTT; d_call: -; j_call: TRBJ1-6; v_call: TRBV10-2; clone_size: -
cdr3_aa: CSARETGGSQPQHF; cdr3_nt: TGCAGTGCTAGAGAAACAGGGGGCAGTCAGCCCCAGCATTTT; d_call: TRBD1; j_call: TRBJ1-5; v_call: TRBV20-1; clone_size: few
cdr3_aa: CSVEKVNGDYPYEQYF; cdr3_nt: TGCAGCGTTGAAAAGGTTAACGGGGACTATCCCTACGAGCAGTACTTC; d_call: TRBD2; j_call: TRBJ2-7; v_call: TRBV29-1; clone_size: few
cdr3_aa: CASSQAMRGEQFF; cdr3_nt: TGTGCCAGCAGCCAAGCTATGCGTGGTGAGCAGTTCTTC; d_call: -; j_call: TRBJ2-1; v_call: TRBV3-1; clone_size: -
cdr3_aa: CASSFGTGKTQETQYF; cdr3_nt: TGCGCCAGCAGCTTTGGGACAGGAAAAACCCAAGAGACCCAGTACTTC; d_call: TRBD1; j_call: TRBJ2-5; v_call: TRBV5-1; clone_size: -
cdr3_aa: CSAVPGTSGAGGANVLTF; cdr3_nt: TGCAGTGCTGTTCCCGGGACTAGCGGGGCAGGAGGGGCCAACGTCCTGACTTTC; d_call: TRBD2; j_call: TRBJ2-6; v_call: TRBV20-1; clone_size: -
cdr3_aa: CSARGTFYEQYF; cdr3_nt: TGCAGCGCCAGAGGGACATTCTACGAGCAGTACTTC; d_call: -; j_call: TRBJ2-7; v_call: TRBV29-1; clone_size: few
cdr3_aa: CSAREPSGLMNTDTQYF; cdr3_nt: TGCAGTGCTAGAGAACCCTCTGGACTGATGAACACAGATACGCAGTATTTT; d_call: -; j_call: TRBJ2-3; v_call: TRBV20-1; clone_size: -
cdr3_aa: CASSPGVGGESYEQYF; cdr3_nt: TGTGCCAGCAGCCCCGGGGTAGGGGGTGAGTCCTACGAGCAGTACTTC; d_call: -; j_call: TRBJ2-7; v_call: TRBV7-9; clone_size: -
cdr3_aa: CASSFGDRVDSPLHF; cdr3_nt: TGTGCCAGCAGCTTTGGAGACAGGGTTGATTCACCCCTCCACTTT; d_call: TRBD1; j_call: TRBJ1-6; v_call: TRBV7-9; clone_size: -
cdr3_aa: CASSTSRGGYTF; cdr3_nt: TGTGCCAGCAGTACCTCGCGAGGTGGCTACACCTTC; d_call: -; j_call: TRBJ1-2; v_call: TRBV28; clone_size: -
cdr3_aa: CASSRTDRYQETQYF; cdr3_nt: TGTGCCAGCAGCCGGACGGACAGGTACCAAGAGACCCAGTACTTC; d_call: TRBD1; j_call: TRBJ2-5; v_call: TRBV11-2; clone_size: many
cdr3_aa: CATSDPLGGYTF; cdr3_nt: TGTGCCACCAGTGATCCCCTTGGCGGCTACACCTTC; d_call: -; j_call: TRBJ1-2; v_call: TRBV24-1; clone_size: few
cdr3_aa: CASSPTSTGYNEQFF; cdr3_nt: TGTGCCAGCAGTCCAACATCGACAGGCTACAATGAGCAGTTCTTC; d_call: -; j_call: TRBJ2-1; v_call: TRBV27; clone_size: few
cdr3_aa: CATDSRDSPLHF; cdr3_nt: TGTGCCACCGATTCCAGGGATTCACCCCTCCACTTT; d_call: -; j_call: TRBJ1-6; v_call: TRBV6-6; clone_size: many
cdr3_aa: CASSQGTGAETQYF; cdr3_nt: TGTGCCAGCAGCCAAGGTACAGGGGCGGAGACCCAGTACTTC; d_call: TRBD1; j_call: TRBJ2-5; v_call: TRBV3-1; clone_size: -